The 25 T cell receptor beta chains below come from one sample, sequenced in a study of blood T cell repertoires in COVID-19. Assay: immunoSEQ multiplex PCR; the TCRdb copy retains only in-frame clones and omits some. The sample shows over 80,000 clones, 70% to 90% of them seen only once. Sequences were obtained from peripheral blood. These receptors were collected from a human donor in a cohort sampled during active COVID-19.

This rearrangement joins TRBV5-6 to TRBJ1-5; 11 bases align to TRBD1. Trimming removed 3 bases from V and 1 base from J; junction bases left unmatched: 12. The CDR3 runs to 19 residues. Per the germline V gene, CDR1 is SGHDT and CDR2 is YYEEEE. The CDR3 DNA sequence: TGTGCCAGCAGCTCGGGGCGGACAGGGGGCCGAGGGAGCAATCAGCCCCAGCATTTT. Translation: CASSSGRTGGRGSNQPQHF.

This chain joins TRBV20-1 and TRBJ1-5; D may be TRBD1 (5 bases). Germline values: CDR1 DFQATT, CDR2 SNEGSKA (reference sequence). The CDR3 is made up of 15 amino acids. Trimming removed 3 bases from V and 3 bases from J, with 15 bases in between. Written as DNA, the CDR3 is TGCAGTGCTAGTGGGCAGGGTAAGGTCAATCAGCCCCAGCATTTT. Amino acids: CSASGQGKVNQPQHF.

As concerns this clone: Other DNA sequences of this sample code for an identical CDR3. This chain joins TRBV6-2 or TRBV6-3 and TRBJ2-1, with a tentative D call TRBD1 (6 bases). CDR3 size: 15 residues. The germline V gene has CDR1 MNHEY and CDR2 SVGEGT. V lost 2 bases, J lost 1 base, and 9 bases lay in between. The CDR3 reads CASSYGQGSYNEQFF. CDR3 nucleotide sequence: TGTGCCAGCAGTTACGGGCAGGGGTCCTACAATGAGCAGTTCTTC.

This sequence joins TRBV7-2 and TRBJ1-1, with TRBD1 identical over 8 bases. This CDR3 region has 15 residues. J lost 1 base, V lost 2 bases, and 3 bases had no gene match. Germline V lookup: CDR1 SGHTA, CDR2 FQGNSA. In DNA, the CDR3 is TGTGCCAGCAGCTTATATGGACAGGGGAACACTGAAGCTTTCTTT. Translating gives CASSLYGQGNTEAFF.

Here the CDR3 reads CASSPPTRTDMNTEAFF. The CDR3, as DNA: TGTGCCAGCAGCCCACCAACAAGGACAGATATGAACACTGAAGCTTTCTTT. The rearrangement links TRBV7-2 to TRBJ1-1; the D gene is possibly TRBD1 (6 bases). CDR3 length: 17 residues. The germline V gene has CDR1 SGHTA and CDR2 FQGNSA. V lost 5 bases and J lost 0, with 19 bases in between.

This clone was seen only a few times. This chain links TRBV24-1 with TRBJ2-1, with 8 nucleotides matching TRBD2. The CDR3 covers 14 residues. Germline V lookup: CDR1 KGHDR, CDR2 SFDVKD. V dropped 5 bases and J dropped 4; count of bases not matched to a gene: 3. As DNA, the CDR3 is TGTGCCACCAGTGGGGCGGGAGGATACAATGAGCAGTTCTTC. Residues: CATSGAGGYNEQFF.

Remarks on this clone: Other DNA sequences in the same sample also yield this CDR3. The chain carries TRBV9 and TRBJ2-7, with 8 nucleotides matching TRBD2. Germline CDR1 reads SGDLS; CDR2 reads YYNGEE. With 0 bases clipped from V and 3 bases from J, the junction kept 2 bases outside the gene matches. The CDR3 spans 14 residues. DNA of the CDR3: TGTGCCAGCAGCGTAGTCAGCGGGAGCTACGAGCAGTACTTC. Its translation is CASSVVSGSYEQYF. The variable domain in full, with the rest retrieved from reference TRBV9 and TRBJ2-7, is DSGVTQTPKHLITATGQRVTLRCSPRSGDLSVYWYQQSLDQGLQFLIQYYNGEERAKGNILERFSAQQFPDLHSELNLSSLELGDSALYFCASSVVSGSYEQYFGPGTRLTVT.

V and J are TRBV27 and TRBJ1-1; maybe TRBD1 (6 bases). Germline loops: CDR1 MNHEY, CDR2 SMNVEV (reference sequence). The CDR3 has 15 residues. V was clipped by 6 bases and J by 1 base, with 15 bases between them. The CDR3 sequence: CASSELIQGNTEAFF. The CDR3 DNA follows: TGTGCCAGCAGCGAACTTATACAGGGGAACACTGAAGCTTTCTTT.

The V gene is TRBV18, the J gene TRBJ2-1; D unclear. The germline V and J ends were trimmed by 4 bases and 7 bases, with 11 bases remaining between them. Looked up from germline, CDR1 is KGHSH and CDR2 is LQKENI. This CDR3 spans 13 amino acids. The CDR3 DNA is TGTGCCAGCTCACTACAGAGATTTAATGAGCAGTTCTTC. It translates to CASSLQRFNEQFF.

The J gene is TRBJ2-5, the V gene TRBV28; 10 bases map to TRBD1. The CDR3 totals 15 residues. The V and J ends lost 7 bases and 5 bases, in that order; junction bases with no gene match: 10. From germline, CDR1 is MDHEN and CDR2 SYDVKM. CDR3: CASTIGTGVGETQYF. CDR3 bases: TGTGCCAGCACCATCGGGACAGGGGTGGGGGAGACCCAGTACTTC.

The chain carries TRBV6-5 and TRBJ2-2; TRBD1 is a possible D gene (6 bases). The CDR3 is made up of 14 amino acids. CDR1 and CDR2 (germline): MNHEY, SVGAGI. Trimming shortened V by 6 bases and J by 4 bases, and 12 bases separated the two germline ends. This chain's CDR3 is CASSGQPITGELFF. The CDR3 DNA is TGTGCCAGCAGCGGACAGCCGATCACCGGGGAGCTGTTTTTT.

CDR3 sequence: CASSLRQAESSYNSPLHF. In DNA, the CDR3 is TGTGCCAGCAGTTTACGACAGGCCGAGAGCTCCTATAATTCACCCCTCCACTTT. The chain employs TRBV27 and TRBJ1-6, with TRBD1 as a possible D gene (6 bases). CDR3 length: 18 residues. The V and J ends lost 2 bases and 0 bases respectively, with 14 bases between them. Germline assignment: CDR1 MNHEY and CDR2 SMNVEV (reference sequence).

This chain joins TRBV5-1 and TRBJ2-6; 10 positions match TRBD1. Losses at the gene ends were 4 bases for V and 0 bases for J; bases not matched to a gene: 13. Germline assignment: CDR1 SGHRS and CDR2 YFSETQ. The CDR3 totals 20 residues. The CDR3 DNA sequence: TGCGCCAGCAGCCTGGATAGACAGGGGGCAAGAGGCTCTGGGGCCAACGTCCTGACTTTC. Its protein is CASSLDRQGARGSGANVLTF.

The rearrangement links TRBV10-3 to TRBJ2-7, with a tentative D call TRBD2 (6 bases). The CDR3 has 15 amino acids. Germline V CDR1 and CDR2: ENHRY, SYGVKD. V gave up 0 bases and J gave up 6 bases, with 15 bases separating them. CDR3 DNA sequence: TGTGCCATCAGTGAGTCAGGAGGGGCAGCGGGCGAGCAGTACTTC. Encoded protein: CAISESGGAAGEQYF.

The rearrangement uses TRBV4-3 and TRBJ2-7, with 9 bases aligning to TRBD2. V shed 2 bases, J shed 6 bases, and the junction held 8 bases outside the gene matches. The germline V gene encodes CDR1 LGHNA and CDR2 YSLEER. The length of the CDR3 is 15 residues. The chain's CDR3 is CASSQSGRPSREQYF. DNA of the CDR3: TGCGCCAGCAGCCAAAGCGGGAGGCCCTCTCGCGAGCAGTACTTC.

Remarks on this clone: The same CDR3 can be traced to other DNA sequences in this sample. CDR3: CASSLAGADTQYF. The CDR3 DNA sequence: TGTGCCAGCAGTCTAGCGGGAGCGGATACGCAGTATTTT. The V call is TRBV6-4, the J call TRBJ2-3; the match to TRBD2 covers 10 bases. The CDR3 has 13 residues. The V segment lost 5 bases and the J segment 6 bases; nucleotides outside the gene matches: 2. Germline CDR1 MRHNA, CDR2 SNTAGT.

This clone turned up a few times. The CDR3 reads CASSLFRTGVEKLFF. CDR3 DNA: TGTGCCAGCAGTTTATTCCGGACAGGGGTGGAAAAACTGTTTTTT. The V call is TRBV27, the J call TRBJ1-4; TRBD1 agrees at 9 bases. CDR3 length equals 15 residues. With V trimmed by 1 base and J by 8 bases, 5 bases remained unmatched. The germline V gene has CDR1 MNHEY and CDR2 SMNVEV (reference sequence). The entire variable domain, with the rest obtained from reference TRBV27 and TRBJ1-4, is as follows: EAQVTQNPRYLITVTGKKLTVTCSQNMNHEYMSWYRQDPGLGLRQIYYSMNVEVTDKGDVPEGYKVSRKEKRNFPLILESPSPNQTSLYFCASSLFRTGVEKLFFGSGTQLSVL.

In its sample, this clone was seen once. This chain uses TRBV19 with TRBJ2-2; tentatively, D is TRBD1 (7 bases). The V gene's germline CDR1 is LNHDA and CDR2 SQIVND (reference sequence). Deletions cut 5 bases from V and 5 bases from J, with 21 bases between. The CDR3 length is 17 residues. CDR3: CASSPYGRGADTGELFF. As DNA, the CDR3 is TGTGCCAGTAGTCCATATGGCAGGGGGGCGGATACCGGGGAGCTGTTTTTT.

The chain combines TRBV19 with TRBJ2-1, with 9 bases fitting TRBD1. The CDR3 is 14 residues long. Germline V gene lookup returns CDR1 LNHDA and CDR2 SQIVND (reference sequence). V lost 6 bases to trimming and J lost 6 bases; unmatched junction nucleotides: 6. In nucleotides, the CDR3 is TGTGCCAGTAGGGGACAGGGTACTCGCAATGAGCAGTTCTTC. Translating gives CASRGQGTRNEQFF.

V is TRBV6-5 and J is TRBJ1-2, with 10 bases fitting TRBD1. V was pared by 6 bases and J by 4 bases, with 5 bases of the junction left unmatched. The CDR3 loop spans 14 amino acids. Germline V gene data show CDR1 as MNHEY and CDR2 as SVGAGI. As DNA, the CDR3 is TGTGCCAGCAGCCGGGACAGGGGACCCTATGGCTACACCTTC. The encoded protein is CASSRDRGPYGYTF.

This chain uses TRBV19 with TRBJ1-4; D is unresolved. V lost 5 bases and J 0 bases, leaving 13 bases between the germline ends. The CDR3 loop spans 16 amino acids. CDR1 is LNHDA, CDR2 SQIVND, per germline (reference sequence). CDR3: CASSAADFATNEKLFF. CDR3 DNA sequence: TGTGCCAGTAGTGCCGCGGACTTTGCAACTAATGAAAAACTGTTTTTT.

CDR3 in DNA: TGTGCCAGCTGCCGGGACAGAGACTACGAGCAGTACTTC. This translates into CASCRDRDYEQYF. This chain uses TRBV6-6 with TRBJ2-7, with 7 positions matching TRBD1. The CDR3 is made up of 13 amino acids. V was pared by 8 bases and J by 3 bases, with 7 bases of the junction left unmatched. CDR1 and CDR2 from the germline V gene are MNHNY and SVGAGI (reference sequence).

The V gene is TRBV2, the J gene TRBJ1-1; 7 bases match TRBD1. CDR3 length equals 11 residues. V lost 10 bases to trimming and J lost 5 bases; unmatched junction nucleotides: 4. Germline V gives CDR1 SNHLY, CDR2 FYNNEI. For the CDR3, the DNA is TGTGCCACCCAGACAGGGACTGAAGCTTTCTTT. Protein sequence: CATQTGTEAFF.

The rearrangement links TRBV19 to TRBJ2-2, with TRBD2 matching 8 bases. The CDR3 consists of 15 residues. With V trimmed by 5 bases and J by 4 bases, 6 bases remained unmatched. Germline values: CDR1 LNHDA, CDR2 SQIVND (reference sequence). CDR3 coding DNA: TGTGCCAGTAGTGCCAGCGGGAGCGCCACCGGGGAGCTGTTTTTT. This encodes CASSASGSATGELFF.

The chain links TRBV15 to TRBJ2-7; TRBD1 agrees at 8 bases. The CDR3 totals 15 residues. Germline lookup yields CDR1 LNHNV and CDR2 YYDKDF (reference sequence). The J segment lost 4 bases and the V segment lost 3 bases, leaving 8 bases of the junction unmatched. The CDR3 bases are TGTGCCACCAGCAGGGGAAGACAGGGGTCGTACGAGCAGTACTTC. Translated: CATSRGRQGSYEQYF.